The clone carrying this TCR beta chain was observed a handful of times. The data belong to a study of regulatory T cells in long-lasting Graves disease. The TCR beta library used iRepertoire HTBI primers with Arm-PCR amplification of CDR3. MiXCR, applied by TCRdb to the multiplex PCR reads, yields one record per CDR3 protein. In the table there are roughly 500,000 distinct CDR3 sequences, roughly 13% of which are singletons. V dropped 4 bases and J dropped 9 bases, with 18 bases sitting between them. Germline CDR1 is DFQATT and CDR2 is SNEGSKA (reference sequence). There are 13 residues in the CDR3. As for time point: newly diagnosed GD, antithyroid drugs for less than 3 months. Preparation of the TCR library used RNA extracted from PBMCs. Separately, the same data were catalogued under a study of T cells in Graves' hyperthyroidism and ophthalmopathy. That publication notes: In the first-round RT-PCR of the TCR CDR3, the HTBI primer set was used.

This receptor was obtained from a man aged 25 to 45 with Graves disease. The input for sequencing was peripheral blood mononuclear cells (PBMCs), taken at new diagnosis, from a patient treated with antithyroid drugs. The V call is TRBV20-1, the J call TRBJ1-1; perhaps TRBD1 as D (6 bases). The CDR3 spells CSATGQWGSKAFF. The CDR3 DNA reads as TGCAGTGCTACAGGACAGTGGGGTTCAAAAGCTTTCTTT.